Listed below are T cell receptor beta chains from one sample, sequenced in a study of T cell responses to AZD1222 COVID-19 vaccine. The method was immunoSEQ multiplex PCR; TCRdb's version includes in-frame clones alone and lacks a portion of them. The sample shows about 170,000 clones, roughly 92% of them seen only once. Material: peripheral blood, obtained on day 0 of AZD1222 vaccination. The receptors here all came from an adult in good health. Both conserved end residues are part of each CDR3. D genes are given only for firm matches. Clone size is stated in some rows and not others, as once, few, many or a class when expanded.

>TRBV9|14|TRBJ1-5|.|.
TGTGCCAGCAGCGTAGGATCCGGGGGTCAGCCCCAGCATTTT
CASSVGSGGQPQHF
>TRBV14|18|TRBJ2-3|.|.
TGTGCCAGCAGCCCGAAGCGGCCAGGCACCTCGTCCACAGATACGCAGTATTTT
CASSPKRPGTSSTDTQYF
>TRBV11-2|16|TRBJ2-7|TRBD2|.
TGTGCCAGCAGCTTCCGGACTAGCGGGAAGGGAGACGAGCAGTACTTC
CASSFRTSGKGDEQYF
>TRBV6-5|16|TRBJ2-7|.|.
TGTGCCAGCAGTTCCCGCCTGGGGAGCAGCTCCTACGAGCAGTACTTC
CASSSRLGSSSYEQYF
>TRBV27|13|TRBJ2-7|.|.
TGTGCCAGCAGTTCACAGCCCGCCTACGAGCAGTACTTC
CASSSQPAYEQYF
>TRBV23-1|16|TRBJ2-7|.|.
TGCGCCAGCAGTCATAAAGGGTGGAGGGGTTCCTACGAGCAGTACTTC
CASSHKGWRGSYEQYF
>TRBV12-3/TRBV12-4|13|TRBJ2-7|TRBD2|few
TGTGCCAGCAGATCGGGAGGCTCCTACGAGCAGTACTTC
CASRSGGSYEQYF
>TRBV27|16|TRBJ2-7|TRBD1|.
TGTGCCAGCAGTTTATCGACAGGGGGCCCTTCCTACGAGCAGTACTTC
CASSLSTGGPSYEQYF
>TRBV6-2/TRBV6-3|16|TRBJ1-4|.|.
TGTGCCAGCAGTCCCTCGTGGTGGCACCCTAATGAAAAACTGTTTTTT
CASSPSWWHPNEKLFF
>TRBV27|15|TRBJ2-1|.|.
TGTGCCAGCAGTTTAAGGGGGGCCTTGTACAATGAGCAGTTCTTC
CASSLRGALYNEQFF
>TRBV4-2|17|TRBJ2-5|.|.
TGTGCCAGCAGCCAAGATGGCCCCGAGGGAATTCAAGAGACCCAGTACTTC
CASSQDGPEGIQETQYF
>TRBV7-2|14|TRBJ1-1|TRBD1|.
TGTGCCAGCAGAGCGGGGACAGCGAACACTGAAGCTTTCTTT
CASRAGTANTEAFF
>TRBV5-1|15|TRBJ1-1|.|.
TGCGCCAGCAGCGAAGGGACACTCATGAACACTGAAGCTTTCTTT
CASSEGTLMNTEAFF
>TRBV7-9|11|TRBJ1-1|.|.
TGTGCCAGCAGCAAATCAGTGGAAGCTTTCTTT
CASSKSVEAFF
>TRBV7-8|16|TRBJ2-2|TRBD2|.
TGTGCCAGCAGCCGAGGGCTAGCGGTGAACACCGGGGAGCTGTTTTTT
CASSRGLAVNTGELFF
>TRBV30|13|TRBJ1-6|.|once
TGTGCCTGGGGGGGCTCCTATAATTCACCCCTCCACTTT
CAWGGSYNSPLHF
>TRBV30|13|TRBJ1-1|TRBD1|.
TGTGCCTGGGCCGTAGGGGGCAGAACTGAAGCTTTCTTT
CAWAVGGRTEAFF
>TRBV10-3|14|TRBJ2-7|.|.
TGTGCCATCAGTGAGGCCTCCGGGACCATCGAGCAGTACTTC
CAISEASGTIEQYF
>TRBV5-5|13|TRBJ1-2|.|.
TGTGCCAGCAGCTCAGACCCAGGGTTCGGCTACACCTTC
CASSSDPGFGYTF
>TRBV18|16|TRBJ1-5|TRBD1|.
TGTGCCAGCTCACCAAGACAGGGGGCGATGGATCAGCCCCAGCATTTT
CASSPRQGAMDQPQHF
>TRBV19|20|TRBJ2-7|.|.
TGTGCCAGTAGTCCCCGCCAGGTTCCGGGGTGGTCGGCGACCCTATACGAGCAGTACTTC
CASSPRQVPGWSATLYEQYF
>TRBV28|17|TRBJ2-1|TRBD2|.
TGTGCCAGCACGGCTAGCGGGACGCCAAGCTCCTACAATGAGCAGTTCTTC
CASTASGTPSSYNEQFF
>TRBV21-1|15|TRBJ1-4|.|.
TGTGCCAGCAGCATCCTGGGGGAGGGTAACGAAAAACTGTTTTTT
CASSILGEGNEKLFF
>TRBV10-3|15|TRBJ2-7|.|.
TGTGCCATCAGTGAAGGGAGGGGGAGCTCCTACGAGCAGTACTTC
CAISEGRGSSYEQYF
>TRBV7-2|16|TRBJ2-3|.|.
TGTGCCAGCAGCTCACTCGGGGGGCAGAGCACAGATACGCAGTATTTT
CASSSLGGQSTDTQYF
>TRBV5-1|14|TRBJ2-1|TRBD1|.
TGCGCCAGCAGCAAAAACACAGGGGGGAATGAGCAGTTCTTC
CASSKNTGGNEQFF
>TRBV2|16|TRBJ1-4|.|.
TGTGCCAGCAGTGAACCAGGGGCAAGTTCGCGGGAAAAACTGTTTTTT
CASSEPGASSREKLFF
>TRBV6-2/TRBV6-3|14|TRBJ2-5|TRBD1|.
TGTGCCAGCAGTCGACAGGGGCCAGAAGAGACCCAGTACTTC
CASSRQGPEETQYF